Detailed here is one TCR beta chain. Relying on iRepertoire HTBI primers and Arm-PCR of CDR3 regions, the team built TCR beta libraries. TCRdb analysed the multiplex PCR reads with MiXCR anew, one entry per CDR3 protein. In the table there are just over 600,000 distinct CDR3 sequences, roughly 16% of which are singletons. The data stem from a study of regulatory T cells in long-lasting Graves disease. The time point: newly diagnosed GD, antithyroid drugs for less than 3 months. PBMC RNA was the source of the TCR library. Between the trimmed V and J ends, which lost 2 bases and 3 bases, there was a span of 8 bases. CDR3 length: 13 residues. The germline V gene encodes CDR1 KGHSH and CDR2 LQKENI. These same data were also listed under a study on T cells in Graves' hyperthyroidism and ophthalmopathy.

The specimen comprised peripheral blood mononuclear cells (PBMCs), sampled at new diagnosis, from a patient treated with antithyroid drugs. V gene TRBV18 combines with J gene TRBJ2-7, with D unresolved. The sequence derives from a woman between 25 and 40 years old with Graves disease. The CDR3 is CASSPEEGYEQYF. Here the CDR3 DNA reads TGTGCCAGCTCACCAGAGGAAGGCTACGAGCAGTACTTC.